Listed below are T cell receptor beta chains from one sample, sequenced in a study of PD-1 blockade in classical Hodgkin lymphoma. Only in-frame clones appear in the TCRdb table, and some are missing; sequencing was by immunoSEQ multiplex PCR. This table has roughly 41,000 clones, about 90% appearing once. The sample consisted of peripheral blood mononuclear cells (PBMCs), taken before the second cycle of nivolumab. Every receptor here comes from a human donor with classical Hodgkin lymphoma. The CDR3 runs from the conserved cysteine through the conserved F or W. Size is stated for part of the rows, as once, few or many counts, or as a class when the clone is expanded.

length | V | size | CDR3
17 | TRBV9 | - | CASSSKPGQGAGYGYTF
12 | TRBV6-5 | - | CASRSPNEKLFF
14 | TRBV10-3 | - | CATLGLAEGETQYF
18 | TRBV10-3 | once | CAISSSPPQGASYNEQFF
14 | TRBV30 | - | CAWRGTGDSEKLFF
13 | TRBV15 | - | CATSRELESPLHF
13 | TRBV7-3 | - | CASSPDRGNTIYF
14 | TRBV2 | - | CASRNPRGTRGYTF
13 | TRBV28 | - | CASRSGRKETQYF
13 | TRBV9 | once | CASSAQRNYGYTF
17 | TRBV30 | - | CAWSNGRGQTGANVLTF
14 | TRBV2 | - | CASSEGYSGNTIYF
15 | TRBV28 | - | CASSSLGGDTGELFF
14 | TRBV5-1 | - | CASSTQGSNNEQFF
15 | TRBV7-9 | - | CASSLQGSLNTEAFF
17 | TRBV15 | - | CATSEGGTSGVRDTQYF
15 | TRBV5-1 | - | CASSLGKGSQETQYF
16 | TRBV9 | - | CASSVATRTGGDTQYF
17 | TRBV7-2 | - | CASRTPGLAGGPNTQYF
13 | TRBV25-1 | - | CASNVEANSPLHF
14 | TRBV6-1 | - | CASSGQGGNQPQHF
15 | TRBV19 | - | CASSSLRRTNEKLFF
16 | TRBV14 | - | CASSPYGVKGTDTQYF
16 | TRBV27 | - | CASNAGGPGYQETQYF
15 | TRBV6-5 | - | CASSYSAGGNQPQHF
12 | TRBV2 | - | CASKEGGHEQYF
15 | TRBV18 | - | CASSPPHRESYEQYF
16 | TRBV19 | - | CASSIDLGGRGYEQYF
12 | TRBV30 | - | CAWTSGRETQYF
12 | TRBV11-1 | - | CAGQGNTDTQYF
14 | TRBV19 | - | CASSLAGGLETQYF
11 | TRBV6-6 | few | CASSTTAYRLF
15 | TRBV10-3 | - | CAISMTSGFQETQYF
16 | TRBV14 | - | CASSQVVGQGTYEQYF
16 | TRBV5-1 | once | CASSLVRGGSYNEQFF
14 | TRBV6-5 | - | CASSYVQGADEQYF
13 | TRBV6-4 | few | CASSDGHTGELFF